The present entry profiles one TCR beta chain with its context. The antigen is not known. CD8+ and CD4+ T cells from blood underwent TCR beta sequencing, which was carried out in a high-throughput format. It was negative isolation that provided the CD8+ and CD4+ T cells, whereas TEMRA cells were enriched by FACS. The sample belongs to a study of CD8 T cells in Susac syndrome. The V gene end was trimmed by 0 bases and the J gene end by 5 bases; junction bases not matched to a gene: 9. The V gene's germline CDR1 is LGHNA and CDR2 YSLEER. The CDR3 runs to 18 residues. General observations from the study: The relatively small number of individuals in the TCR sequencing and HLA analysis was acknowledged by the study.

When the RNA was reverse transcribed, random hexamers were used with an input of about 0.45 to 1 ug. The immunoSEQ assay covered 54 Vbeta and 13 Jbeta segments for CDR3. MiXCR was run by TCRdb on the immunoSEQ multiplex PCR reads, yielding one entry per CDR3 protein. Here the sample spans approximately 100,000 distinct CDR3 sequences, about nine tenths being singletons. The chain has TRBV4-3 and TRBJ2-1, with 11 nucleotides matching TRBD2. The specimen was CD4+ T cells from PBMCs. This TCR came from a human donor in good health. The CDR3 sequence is CASSQEATSGALDNEQFF. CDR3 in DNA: TGCGCCAGCAGCCAAGAAGCGACTAGCGGGGCTTTGGACAATGAGCAGTTCTTC.